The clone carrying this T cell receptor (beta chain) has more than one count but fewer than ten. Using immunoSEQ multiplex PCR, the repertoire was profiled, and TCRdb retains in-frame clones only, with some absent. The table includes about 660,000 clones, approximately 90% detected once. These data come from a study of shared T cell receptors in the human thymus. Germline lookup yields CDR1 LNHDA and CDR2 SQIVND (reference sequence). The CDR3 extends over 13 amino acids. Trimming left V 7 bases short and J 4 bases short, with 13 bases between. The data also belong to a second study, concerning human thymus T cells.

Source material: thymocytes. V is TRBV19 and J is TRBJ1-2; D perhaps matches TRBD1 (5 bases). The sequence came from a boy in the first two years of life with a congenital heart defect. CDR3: CASTQSRVYGYTF. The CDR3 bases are TGTGCCAGTACCCAGTCCAGGGTCTATGGCTACACCTTC.